Sequencing of this T cell receptor beta chain was carried out in a study of shared clonotypes between healthy human individuals. Study-level points and caveats: Naive subsets generally exceeded memory subsets in estimated richness.

CD45RO-negative CD8 cells positively selected for CCR7 made up the naive population, which excluded terminally differentiated effector memory CD45RA+ cells. Trimming removed 6 bases from V and 0 bases from J; junction bases left unmatched: 7. This CDR3 has 16 residues. The germline gives CDR1 SEHNR, CDR2 FQNEAQ (reference sequence). Note on this clone: No antigen is known for it.

Libraries were prepared by immunoSEQ multiplex PCR; TCRdb keeps only in-frame clonotypes and omits some of them. This table holds about 2.2 million clones, just over 90% found once. The chain is built from TRBV7-9 and TRBJ2-5, with TRBD2 matching 10 bases. Sequences were obtained from naive CD8+ T cells from PBMCs. The source of this sequence is a man younger than 35 in good health. Some clones in this sample may be carry-over from other donors' samples. CDR3 DNA sequence: TGTGCCAGCAGGCCTGCTAGCGGGAGTCACCAAGAGACCCAGTACTTC. The encoded protein is CASRPASGSHQETQYF.